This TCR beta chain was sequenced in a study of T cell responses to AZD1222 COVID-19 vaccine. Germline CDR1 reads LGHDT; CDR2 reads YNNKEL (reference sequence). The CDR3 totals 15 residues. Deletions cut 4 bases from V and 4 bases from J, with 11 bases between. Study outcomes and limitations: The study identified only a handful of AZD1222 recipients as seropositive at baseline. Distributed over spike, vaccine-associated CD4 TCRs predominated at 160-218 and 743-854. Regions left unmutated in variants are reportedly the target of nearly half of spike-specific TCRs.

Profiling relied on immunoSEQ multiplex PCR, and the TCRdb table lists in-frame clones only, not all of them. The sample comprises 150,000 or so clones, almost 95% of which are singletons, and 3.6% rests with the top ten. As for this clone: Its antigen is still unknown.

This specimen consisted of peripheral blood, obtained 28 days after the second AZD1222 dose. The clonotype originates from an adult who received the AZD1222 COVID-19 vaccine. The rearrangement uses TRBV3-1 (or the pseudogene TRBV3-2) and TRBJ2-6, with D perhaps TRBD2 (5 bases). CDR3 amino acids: CASSPLRVGANVLTF. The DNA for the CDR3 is TGTGCCAGCAGCCCCCTGCGGGTCGGGGCCAACGTCCTGACTTTC.